This passage covers 14 T cell receptor beta chains from one sample sequenced in a study of blood T cells in healthy people across ages. A second roughly 6 to 11 cycle PCR used barcoded and J-beta primers. TCRdb reprocessed the 5' RACE reads with MiXCR, giving one entry per CDR3 protein. This sample has about a million distinct CDR3 sequences, with roughly 51% found just once. Sequenced material: blood. These receptors came from a woman aged 60-75 years in good health.

CDR3 region: CASSLHGEQYF. For the CDR3, the DNA is TGTGCCAGCAGTCTACACGGCGAGCAGTACTTC. The V call is TRBV28, the J call TRBJ2-7; no reliable D call. Trimming removed 5 bases from V and 6 bases from J, with 8 bases in between. CDR3 size: 11 residues. Germline V lookup: CDR1 MDHEN, CDR2 SYDVKM.

The chain uses TRBV12-5 and TRBJ2-1, with D perhaps matching TRBD1 (6 bases). Germline V lookup: CDR1 LGHNT, CDR2 FRNRAP. This CDR3 is built from 14 residues. Trimming cost V 7 bases and J 8 bases, with 18 bases left between them. CDR3 amino acids: CASALNRNRDEQFF. The CDR3, as DNA: TGTGCTAGTGCCCTTAACCGTAACAGGGATGAGCAGTTCTTC.

The chain recombines TRBV4-2 with TRBJ2-7; D might be TRBD2 (5 bases). Trimming stripped 4 bases from V and 8 bases from J, with 21 bases between. The CDR3 sequence is 15 residues long. Germline V gives CDR1 LGHNA, CDR2 YNFKEQ. CDR3 protein: CASSPQNRLNSQQYF. The CDR3 DNA reads as TGTGCCAGCAGCCCCCAAAATAGACTAAACTCTCAGCAGTACTTC.

CDR3 in DNA: TGCAGCGTACGAGCGGGAAATGGGTACGAGCAGTACTTC. It encodes CSVRAGNGYEQYF. The chain carries TRBV29-1 and TRBJ2-7; 7 bases align to TRBD2. Germline CDR1 SQVTM, CDR2 ANQGSEA. This CDR3 contains 13 residues. V trimming: 6 bases; J trimming: 4 bases; junction bases outside the gene matches: 9.

There are many counts of this clonotype. The rearrangement joins TRBV13 to TRBJ2-3; D ambiguous. V lost 7 bases to trimming and J lost 0 bases, with 8 bases between them. This CDR3 is 13 amino acids long. Germline assignment: CDR1 PRHDT and CDR2 FYEKMQ (reference sequence). CDR3 loop: CASKAGSTDTQYF. CDR3 bases: TGTGCCAGCAAGGCCGGTAGCACAGATACGCAGTATTTT.

This clonotype was detected a few times. V gene TRBV20-1 combines with J gene TRBJ2-1, with TRBD2 as a possible D gene (5 bases). This CDR3 has 15 residues. Between the trimmed V and J ends, which lost 0 bases and 12 bases, there was a span of 21 bases. Germline assignment: CDR1 DFQATT and CDR2 SNEGSKA (reference sequence). In DNA, the CDR3 is TGCAGTGCTAGAGATCTGAGGGAGACCCACTATTCGCAGTTCTTC. The encoded protein is CSARDLRETHYSQFF.

This clonotype has a handful of counts. This chain uses TRBV4-3 with TRBJ2-1; D perhaps matches TRBD1 (5 bases). V was pared by 0 bases and J by 3 bases, with 12 bases between. The germline gives CDR1 LGHNA, CDR2 YSLEER. The CDR3 loop spans 16 amino acids. The CDR3 nucleotides read TGCGCCAGCAGCCAAGAAGTAGGGGTTGACTACAATGAGCAGTTCTTC. Residues: CASSQEVGVDYNEQFF.

In this sample, this clonotype turned up a few times. The V and J genes are TRBV12-3 or TRBV12-4 and TRBJ1-6; TRBD1 matches at 8 bases. CDR3 length: 15 residues. V lost 5 bases to trimming and J lost 6 bases; unmatched junction nucleotides: 6. CDR3 bases: TGTGCCAGCAGTGTAGGACAGGGTTTTAATTCACCCCTCCACTTT. Encoded protein: CASSVGQGFNSPLHF.

This chain connects TRBV4-3 to TRBJ2-5; weak D call: TRBD2 (5 bases). The CDR3 is 14 amino acids. Germline CDR1 and CDR2: LGHNA and YSLEER. Trimming removed 0 bases at V and 7 bases at J, with 12 bases between. The CDR3 DNA is TGCGCCAGCAGCCAAGAACACTACGAGGGGACCCAGTACTTC. Translation gives CASSQEHYEGTQYF.

The chain joins TRBV30 to TRBJ2-6; D possibly uses TRBD1 or TRBD2 (5 bases each). The CDR3 has 16 residues. V lost 5 bases to trimming and J lost 1 base, with 15 bases between them. Germline V gives CDR1 GTSNPN, CDR2 SVGIG (reference sequence). The CDR3 loop is CAWRLLGDSGANVLTF. The CDR3 DNA sequence: TGTGCCTGGCGCCTTCTGGGGGATTCTGGGGCCAACGTCCTGACTTTC.

This clonotype was detected only once. This chain connects TRBV5-1 to TRBJ2-4; possibly TRBD1 for D (6 bases). The tail of the sequence fits TRBJ2-7 better, so the J call may be wrong. CDR1 is SGHRS and CDR2 is YFSETQ in the germline V gene. There are 16 residues in the CDR3. The CDR3 region is CASSLTGQLSGYEQYF. The CDR3 region has the DNA TGCGCCAGCAGCTTGACAGGACAGCTATCGGGCTACGAGCAGTACTTC.

There are a few counts of this clonotype. The chain combines TRBV28 with TRBJ2-3; no clear D gene. Trimming stripped 10 bases from V and 2 bases from J, with 19 bases between. Germline CDR1 reads MDHEN; CDR2 reads SYDVKM. The length of the CDR3 is 15 residues. The CDR3 coding sequence is TGTGCCACCTCGAACCCGGGCCAGCCCACAGATACGCAGTATTTT. This encodes CATSNPGQPTDTQYF.

Note on this clonotype: One end of the junction is discordant with germline, which a read error may explain. This sequence joins TRBV7-2 and TRBJ2-7; D is perhaps TRBD1 (5 bases). Per germline, CDR1 SGHTA and CDR2 FQGNSA. CDR3 length: 14 residues. CDR3 DNA sequence: TGTGCCAGCAGCTCGACAGTCAGCTCCCACGAGCAGTACTTC. Protein sequence: CASSSTVSSHEQYF. Using reference TRBV7-2 and TRBJ2-7 for the parts outside the CDR3, the full variable domain is GAGVSQSPSNKVTEKGKDVELRCDPISGHTALYWYRQSLGQGLEFLIYFQGNSAPDKSGLPSDRFSAERTGGSVSTLTIQRTQQEDSAVYLCASSSTVSSHEQYFGPGTRLTVT.

The rearrangement uses TRBV29-1 and TRBJ2-7; TRBD1 is a possible D gene (5 bases). This CDR3 is built from 12 residues. The V gene's germline CDR1 is SQVTM and CDR2 ANQGSEA. V gave up 2 bases and J gave up 3 bases, with 8 bases separating them. The CDR3 DNA follows: TGCAGCGTTGAAATCAGGGACTACGAGCAGTACTTC. Translation gives CSVEIRDYEQYF.